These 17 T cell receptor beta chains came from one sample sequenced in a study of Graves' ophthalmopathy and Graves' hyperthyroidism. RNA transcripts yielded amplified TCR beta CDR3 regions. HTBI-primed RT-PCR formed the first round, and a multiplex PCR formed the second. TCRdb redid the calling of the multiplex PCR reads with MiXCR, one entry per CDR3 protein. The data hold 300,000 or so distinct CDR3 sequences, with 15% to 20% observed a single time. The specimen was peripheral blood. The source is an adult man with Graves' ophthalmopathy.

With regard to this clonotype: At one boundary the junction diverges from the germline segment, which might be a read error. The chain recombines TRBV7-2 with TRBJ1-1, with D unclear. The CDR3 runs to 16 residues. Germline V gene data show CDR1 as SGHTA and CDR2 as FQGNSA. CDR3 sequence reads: CASSLAPWAINTGAFF. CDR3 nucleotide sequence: TGTGCCAGCAGCTTAGCACCATGGGCTATAAACACTGGAGCTTTCTTT.

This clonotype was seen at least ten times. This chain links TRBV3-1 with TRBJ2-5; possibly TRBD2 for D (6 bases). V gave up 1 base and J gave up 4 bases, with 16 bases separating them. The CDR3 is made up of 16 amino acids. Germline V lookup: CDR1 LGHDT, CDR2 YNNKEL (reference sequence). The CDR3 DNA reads TGTGCCAGCAGCCAAGGACTAGGGGTGAGCGGAGAGACCCAGTACTTC. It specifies CASSQGLGVSGETQYF.

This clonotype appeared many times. CDR3 sequence reads: CSARDSDARDLETQYF. For the CDR3, the DNA is TGCAGTGCTAGAGATTCGGACGCCAGGGATTTGGAGACCCAGTACTTC. The chain uses TRBV20-1 and TRBJ2-5; D is perhaps TRBD1 (5 bases). The germline V gene has CDR1 DFQATT and CDR2 SNEGSKA (reference sequence). The CDR3 is 16 residues long. The ends were cut back, 0 bases at V and 5 bases at J, with 19 bases in the middle.

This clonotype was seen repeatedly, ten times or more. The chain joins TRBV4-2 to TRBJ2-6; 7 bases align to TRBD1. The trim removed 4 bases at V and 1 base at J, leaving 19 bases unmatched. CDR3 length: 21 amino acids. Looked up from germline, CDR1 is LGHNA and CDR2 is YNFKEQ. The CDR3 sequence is CASSPRPLQGFLYSGANVLTF. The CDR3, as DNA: TGTGCCAGCAGCCCACGGCCCCTACAGGGGTTCCTGTATTCTGGGGCCAACGTCCTGACTTTC.

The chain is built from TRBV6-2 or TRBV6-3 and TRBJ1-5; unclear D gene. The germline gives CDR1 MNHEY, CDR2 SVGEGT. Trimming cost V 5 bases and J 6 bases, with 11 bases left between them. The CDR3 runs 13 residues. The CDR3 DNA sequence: TGTGCCAGCAGTGATGAACCGGGTCAGCCCCAGCATTTT. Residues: CASSDEPGQPQHF.

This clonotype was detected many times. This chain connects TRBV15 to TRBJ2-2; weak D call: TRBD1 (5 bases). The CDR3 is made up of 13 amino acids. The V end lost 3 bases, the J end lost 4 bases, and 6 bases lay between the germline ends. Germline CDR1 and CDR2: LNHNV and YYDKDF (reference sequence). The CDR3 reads CATSSRATGELFF. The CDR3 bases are TGTGCCACCAGCAGCAGGGCCACCGGGGAGCTGTTTTTT.

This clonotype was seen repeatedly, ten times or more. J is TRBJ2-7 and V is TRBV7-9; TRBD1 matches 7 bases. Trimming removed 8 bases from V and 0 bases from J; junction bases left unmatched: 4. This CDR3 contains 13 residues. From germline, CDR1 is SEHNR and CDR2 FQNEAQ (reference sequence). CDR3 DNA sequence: TGTGCCAGCGGACAGGAGAACTCCTACGAGCAGTACTTC. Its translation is CASGQENSYEQYF.

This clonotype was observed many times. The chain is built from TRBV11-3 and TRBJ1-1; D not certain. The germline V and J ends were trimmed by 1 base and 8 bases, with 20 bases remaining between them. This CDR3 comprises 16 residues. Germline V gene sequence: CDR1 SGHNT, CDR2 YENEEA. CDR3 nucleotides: TGTGCCAGCAGCTTAGTTGTCGGGCGGTCCGGTATGGAAGCTTTCTTT. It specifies CASSLVVGRSGMEAFF.

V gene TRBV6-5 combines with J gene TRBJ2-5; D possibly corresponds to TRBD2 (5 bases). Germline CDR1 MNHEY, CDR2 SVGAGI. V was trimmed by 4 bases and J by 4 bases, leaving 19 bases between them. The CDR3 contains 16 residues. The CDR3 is CASSLLDRQRRETQYF. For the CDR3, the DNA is TGTGCCAGCAGTTTACTGGACCGCCAGCGGAGAGAGACCCAGTACTTC.

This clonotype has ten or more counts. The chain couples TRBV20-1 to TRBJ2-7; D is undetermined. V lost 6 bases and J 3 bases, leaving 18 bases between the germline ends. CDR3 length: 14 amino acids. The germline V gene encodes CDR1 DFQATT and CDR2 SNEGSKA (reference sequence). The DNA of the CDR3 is TGCAGTGCCTACCTGGACGAGACAATCTACGAGCAGTACTTC. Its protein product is CSAYLDETIYEQYF.

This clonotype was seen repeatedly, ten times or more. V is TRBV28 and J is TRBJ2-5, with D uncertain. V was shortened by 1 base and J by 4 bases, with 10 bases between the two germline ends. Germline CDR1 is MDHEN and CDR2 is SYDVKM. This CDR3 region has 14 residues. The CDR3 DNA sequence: TGTGCCAGCAGTTTATTCAGAGCAGGAGAGACCCAGTACTTC. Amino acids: CASSLFRAGETQYF.

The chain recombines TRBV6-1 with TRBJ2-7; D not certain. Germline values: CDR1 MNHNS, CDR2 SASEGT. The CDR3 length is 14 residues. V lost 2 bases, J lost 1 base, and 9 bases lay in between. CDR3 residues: CASSELPGSYEQYF. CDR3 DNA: TGTGCCAGCAGTGAACTTCCAGGATCCTACGAGCAGTACTTC.

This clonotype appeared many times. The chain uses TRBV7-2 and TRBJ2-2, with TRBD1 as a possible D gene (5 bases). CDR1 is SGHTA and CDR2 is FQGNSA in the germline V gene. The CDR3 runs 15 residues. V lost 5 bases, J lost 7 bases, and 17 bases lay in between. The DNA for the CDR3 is TGTGCCAGCAGCGCCGCCTCAGGGTACCACGGGGAGCTGTTTTTT. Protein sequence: CASSAASGYHGELFF.

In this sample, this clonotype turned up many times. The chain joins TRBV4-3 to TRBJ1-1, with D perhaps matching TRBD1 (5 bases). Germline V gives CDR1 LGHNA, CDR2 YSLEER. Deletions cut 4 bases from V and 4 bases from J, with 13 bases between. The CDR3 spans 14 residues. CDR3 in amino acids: CASSLETGTTEAFF. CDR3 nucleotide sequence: TGCGCCAGCAGCCTAGAAACGGGGACCACTGAAGCTTTCTTT.

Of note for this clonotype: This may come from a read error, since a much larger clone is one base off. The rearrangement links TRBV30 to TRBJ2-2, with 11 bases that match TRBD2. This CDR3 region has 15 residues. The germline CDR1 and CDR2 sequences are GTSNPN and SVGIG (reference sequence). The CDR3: CAWSHLAGGSGELSF. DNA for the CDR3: TGTGCCTGGAGTCATCTAGCGGGGGGTTCCGGGGAGCTGTCTTTT.

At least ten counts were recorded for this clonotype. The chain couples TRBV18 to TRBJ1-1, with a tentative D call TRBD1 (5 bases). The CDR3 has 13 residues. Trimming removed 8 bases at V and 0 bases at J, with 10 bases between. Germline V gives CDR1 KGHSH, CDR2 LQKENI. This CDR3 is CASSPDMNTEAFF. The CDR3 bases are TGTGCCAGCAGCCCGGACATGAACACTGAAGCTTTCTTT.

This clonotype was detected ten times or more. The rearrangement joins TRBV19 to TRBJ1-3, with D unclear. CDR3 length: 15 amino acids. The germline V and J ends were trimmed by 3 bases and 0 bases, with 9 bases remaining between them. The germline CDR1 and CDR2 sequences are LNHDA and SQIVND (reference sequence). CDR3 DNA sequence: TGTGCCAGTAGTATTGGAGTTCGCTCTGGAAACACCATATATTTT. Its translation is CASSIGVRSGNTIYF.